The T cell receptor (beta chain) described here comes from a study of blood T cell repertoires in COVID-19. Background on the study: There were acute and convalescent COVID-19 samples, and they came from the United States, Italy and Spain.

As handled by the study authors: Researchers report that nucleated cell counts were estimated from reference gene primer amplification. TCRdb keeps only in-frame clones here, not all; method: immunoSEQ multiplex PCR. V, J and clone size reflect that table, while D and trimming were determined from the DNA. The sample has 200,000 to 300,000 clones; around 86% are singletons. CDR1 and CDR2 from the germline V gene are SGHDT and YYEEEE. The CDR3 spans 15 residues. Trimming took 1 base from V and 0 from J, leaving 8 bases between them. Sequences were obtained from peripheral blood. This receptor was obtained from a woman aged 60-75 years with active or convalescent COVID-19. The chain combines TRBV5-6 with TRBJ2-4; D is undetermined. CDR3 sequence (DNA): TGTGCCAGCAGCTTGTGGGCAGTAGCCAAAAACATTCAGTACTTC. Its translation is CASSLWAVAKNIQYF.